The entry that follows covers one TCR beta chain sequence. Its antigen is still unknown. This entry comes from a study of vaccination effects on CD4 cells after COVID-19. When more than 9 days of culture had elapsed, CD4+ T cells were isolated. Two-dose BNT162b2 or mRNA-1273 vaccination was given to participants. Half the medium was replaced with IL-2 medium on days 3 and 7. Sequencing used immunoSEQ multiplex PCR; TCRdb keeps in-frame clones, though not all of them. This table holds about 71,000 clones, roughly four fifths found once. The CDR3 is made up of 13 amino acids. Per germline, CDR1 SGHRS and CDR2 YFSETQ. After removal of 5 bases from V and 4 bases from J, the junction contained 5 bases not matched to a gene.

Sample: CD4+ T cells from PBMCs cultured without peptide, taken after COVID-19 vaccination. The gene calls are TRBV5-1 and TRBJ2-5; 7 bases are shared with TRBD2. This TCR came from a human donor who received a COVID-19 vaccine. CDR3 sequence reads: CASSPGGGETQYF. The DNA of the CDR3 is TGCGCCAGCAGTCCGGGGGGAGGAGAGACCCAGTACTTC.